This T cell receptor (beta chain) was captured by sequencing in a study of cytomegalovirus exposure and HLA in healthy donors. Study in general: The approximately 670 first-cohort repertoires and the approximately 130 validation repertoires shared the same platform, a later analysis reported. General observations from the study: High specificity and sensitivity for cytomegalovirus status were reported for the classifier.

The protocol was immunoSEQ multiplex PCR, while the TCRdb copy is restricted to in-frame clones and leaves out a portion. The sample contains about 130,000 clones, 88% of which appear only once. The V gene end was trimmed by 11 bases and the J gene end by 6 bases; junction bases not matched to a gene: 12. The CDR3 sequence is 14 residues long. The germline V gene has CDR1 LNHDA and CDR2 SQIVND (reference sequence). In the case of this clone: Its antigen remains unknown.

This TCR was sampled from a man aged 30-40 years in good health and CMV-seronegative. V and J are TRBV19 and TRBJ2-2, with TRBD2 matching over 7 bases. The sequenced sample was PBMCs. The chain's CDR3 is CAVEGPGGPGELFF. The CDR3 nucleotides are TGTGCCGTGGAGGGTCCGGGGGGACCCGGGGAGCTGTTTTTT.